This T cell receptor beta chain was sequenced in a study of shared clonotypes between healthy human individuals. Germline V CDR1 and CDR2: SEHNR, FQNEAQ (reference sequence). The CDR3 contains 16 residues. The junction had 15 bases not matched to a gene; V was cut back by 5 bases and J by 5 bases. Here immunoSEQ multiplex PCR was the method, and the copy in TCRdb shows in-frame clones only, minus some. This sample has some 650,000 clones; 97% occur once, and the top ten carry 0.045% to 0.06%. Sequenced input: naive CD4+ T cells sorted from blood. Subset in this sample: CD45RA+ positively selected. This clonotype was obtained from a woman aged 30 to 39 in good health. This chain joins TRBV7-9 and TRBJ2-7, with 7 bases matching TRBD2. The CDR3: CASSPGRGSGGHEQYF. The DNA for the CDR3 is TGTGCCAGCAGCCCAGGGAGGGGCTCCGGAGGCCACGAGCAGTACTTC. The full variable domain, in which reference TRBV7-9 and TRBJ2-7 provide the parts outside the CDR3, is DTGVSQNPRHKITKRGQNVTFRCDPISEHNRLYWYRQTLGQGPEFLTYFQNEAQLEKSRLLSDRFSAERPKGSFSTLEIQRTEQGDSAMYLCASSPGRGSGGHEQYFGPGTRLTVT.